The clone carrying this TCR beta chain was found a few times. As yet, its antigen is unknown. Deletions cut 5 bases from V and 4 bases from J, with 11 bases between. Germline CDR1 GTSNPN, CDR2 SVGIG (reference sequence). This CDR3 spans 12 amino acids. The TCR beta cDNA libraries contained unique molecular identifiers. Each CDR3 protein is one row after TCRdb ran MiXCR on the PCR reads. Here the sample spans 600,000 to 700,000 distinct CDR3 sequences, over 45% being singletons. The source of the sample is a study of post-analysis software for immune sequencing data. Overall study: Relapsing-remitting, secondary progressive and progressive-relapsing forms made up the multiple sclerosis disease courses.

Findings and caveats of the study: Elevated frequency relative to controls characterized several TRBV segments in patients, TRBV5-6, TRBV5-1 and TRBV20-1 among them. Batch-mates among the samples co-clustered strongly by F measure.

The source of this sequence is a girl aged 2 to 9 with multiple sclerosis. The chain couples TRBV30 to TRBJ1-2, with a tentative D call TRBD1 (5 bases). Sequencing was done on a sample of blood. CDR3 sequence: CAWGTGGYGYTF. In nucleotides, the CDR3 is TGTGCCTGGGGTACAGGAGGCTATGGCTACACCTTC. Together with reference TRBV30 and TRBJ1-2, the CDR3 gives the full variable domain: SQTIHQWPATLVQPVGSPLSLECTVEGTSNPNLYWYRQAAGRGLQLLFYSVGIGQISSEVPQNLSASRPQDRQFILSSKKLLLSDSGFYLCAWGTGGYGYTFGSGTRLTVV.